This TCR beta chain appears in the sequencing data of a study of cytotoxic CD8 clonotypes in ibrutinib-treated CLL. Study-level results: Clonality climbed at ibrutinib response, then dropped toward baseline at progression. Against age-matched healthy donors, baseline clonality ran higher and tracked circulating CD8+ T-cell counts.

About this clone: What it binds is not known.

Sequencing used immunoSEQ multiplex PCR; TCRdb keeps in-frame clones, though not all of them. The sample holds around 77,000 clones; around 81% are singletons and the top ten take roughly 8%. CDR1 and CDR2 from the germline V gene are LGHNA and YNFKEQ. Trimming shortened V by 0 bases and J by 2 bases, and 9 bases separated the two germline ends. The CDR3 has 15 amino acids. The rearrangement uses TRBV4-2 and TRBJ2-3; D is ambiguous. The source of this sequence is a human donor with chronic lymphocytic leukemia. The sequenced sample was PBMCs, obtained at disease progression, from a patient treated with ibrutinib. This CDR3 reads CASSQEQANTDTQYF. In nucleotides, the CDR3 is TGTGCCAGCAGCCAAGAGCAAGCGAACACAGATACGCAGTATTTT.